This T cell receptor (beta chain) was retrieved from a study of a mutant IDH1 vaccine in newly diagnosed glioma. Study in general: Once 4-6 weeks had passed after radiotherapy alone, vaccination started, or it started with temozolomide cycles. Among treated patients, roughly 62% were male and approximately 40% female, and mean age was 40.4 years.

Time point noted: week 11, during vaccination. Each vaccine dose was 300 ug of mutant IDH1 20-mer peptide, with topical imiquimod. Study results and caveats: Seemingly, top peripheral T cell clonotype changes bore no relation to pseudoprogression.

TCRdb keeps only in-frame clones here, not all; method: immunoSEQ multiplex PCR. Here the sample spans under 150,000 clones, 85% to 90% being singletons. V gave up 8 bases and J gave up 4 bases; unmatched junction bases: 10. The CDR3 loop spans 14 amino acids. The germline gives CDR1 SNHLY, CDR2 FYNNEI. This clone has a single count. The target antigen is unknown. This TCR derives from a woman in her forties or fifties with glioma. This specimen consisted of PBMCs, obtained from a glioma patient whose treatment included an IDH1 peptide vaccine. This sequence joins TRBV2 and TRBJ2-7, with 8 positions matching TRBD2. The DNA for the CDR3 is TGTGCCAGCCGACCGGGAGGGGCCTCTTACGAGCAGTACTTC. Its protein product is CASRPGGASYEQYF.